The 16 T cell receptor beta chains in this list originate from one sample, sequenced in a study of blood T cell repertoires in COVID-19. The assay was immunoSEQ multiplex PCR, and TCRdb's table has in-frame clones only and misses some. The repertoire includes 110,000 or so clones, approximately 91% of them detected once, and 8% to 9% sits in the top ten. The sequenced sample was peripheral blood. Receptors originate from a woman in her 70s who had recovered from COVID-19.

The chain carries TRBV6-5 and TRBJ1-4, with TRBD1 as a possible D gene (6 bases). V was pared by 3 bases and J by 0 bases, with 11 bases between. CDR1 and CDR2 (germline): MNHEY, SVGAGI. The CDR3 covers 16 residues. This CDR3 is CASSYTGHSTNEKLFF. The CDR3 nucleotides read TGTGCCAGCAGTTATACGGGACATTCAACTAATGAAAAACTGTTTTTT.

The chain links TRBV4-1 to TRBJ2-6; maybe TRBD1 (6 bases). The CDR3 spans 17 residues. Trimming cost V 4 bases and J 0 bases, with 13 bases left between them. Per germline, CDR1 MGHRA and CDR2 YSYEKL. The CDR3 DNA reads TGCGCCAGCAGCCCTTGGACAGTTGTCTCTGGGGCCAACGTCCTGACTTTC. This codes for CASSPWTVVSGANVLTF.

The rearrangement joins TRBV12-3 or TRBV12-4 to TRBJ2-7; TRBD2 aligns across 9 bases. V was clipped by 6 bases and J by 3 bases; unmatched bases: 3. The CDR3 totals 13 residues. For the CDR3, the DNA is TGTGCCAGCAGCCAGACTAGCGGCTACGAGCAGTACTTC. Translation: CASSQTSGYEQYF.

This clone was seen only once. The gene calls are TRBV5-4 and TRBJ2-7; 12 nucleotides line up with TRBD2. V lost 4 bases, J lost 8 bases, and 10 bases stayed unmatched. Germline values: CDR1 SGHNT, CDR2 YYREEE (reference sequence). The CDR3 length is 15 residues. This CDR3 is CASSLLAGGSRKQYF. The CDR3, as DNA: TGTGCCAGCAGCCTCCTAGCGGGGGGGTCTAGGAAGCAGTACTTC.

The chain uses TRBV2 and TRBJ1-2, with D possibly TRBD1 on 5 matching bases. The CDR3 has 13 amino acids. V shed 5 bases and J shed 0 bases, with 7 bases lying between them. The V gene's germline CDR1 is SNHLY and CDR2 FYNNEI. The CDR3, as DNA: TGTGCCAGCAGTCAGACAGCTAACTATGGCTACACCTTC. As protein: CASSQTANYGYTF.

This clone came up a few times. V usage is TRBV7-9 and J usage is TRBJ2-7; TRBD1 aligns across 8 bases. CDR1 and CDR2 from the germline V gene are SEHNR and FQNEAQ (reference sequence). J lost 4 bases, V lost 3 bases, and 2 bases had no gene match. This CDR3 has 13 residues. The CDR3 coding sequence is TGTGCCAGCAGCTTTACAGGGGGGTACGAGCAGTACTTC. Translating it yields CASSFTGGYEQYF. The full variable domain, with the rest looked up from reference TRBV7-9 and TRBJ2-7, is DTGVSQNPRHKITKRGQNVTFRCDPISEHNRLYWYRQTLGQGPEFLTYFQNEAQLEKSRLLSDRFSAERPKGSFSTLEIQRTEQGDSAMYLCASSFTGGYEQYFGPGTRLTVT.

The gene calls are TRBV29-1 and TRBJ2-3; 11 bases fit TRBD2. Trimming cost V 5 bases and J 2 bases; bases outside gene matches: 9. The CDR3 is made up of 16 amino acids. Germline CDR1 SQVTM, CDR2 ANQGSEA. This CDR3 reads CSVRPPSGGNTDTQYF. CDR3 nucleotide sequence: TGCAGCGTTCGACCCCCTAGCGGGGGGAACACAGATACGCAGTATTTT.

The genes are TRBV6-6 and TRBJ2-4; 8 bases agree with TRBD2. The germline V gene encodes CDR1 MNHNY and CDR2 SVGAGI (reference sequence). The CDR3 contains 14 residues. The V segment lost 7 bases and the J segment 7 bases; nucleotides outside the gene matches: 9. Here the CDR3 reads CASKPGGPENIQYF. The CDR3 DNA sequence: TGTGCCAGCAAACCGGGAGGGCCTGAGAACATTCAGTACTTC.

The CDR3 bases are TGTGCCAGCAGTTTTCCCGGGGGAGAGACCCAGTACTTC. Protein product: CASSFPGGETQYF. The chain carries TRBV28 and TRBJ2-5; the D gene is possibly TRBD2 (6 bases). This CDR3 is 13 amino acids long. V was cut by 3 bases and J by 4 bases, with 9 bases left in between. Germline assignment: CDR1 MDHEN and CDR2 SYDVKM.

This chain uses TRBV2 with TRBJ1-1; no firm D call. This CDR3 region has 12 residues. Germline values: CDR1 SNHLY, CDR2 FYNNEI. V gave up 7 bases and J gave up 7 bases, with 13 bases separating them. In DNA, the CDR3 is TGTGCCAGCAACAATGGTTACAGTGAAGCTTTCTTT. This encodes CASNNGYSEAFF.

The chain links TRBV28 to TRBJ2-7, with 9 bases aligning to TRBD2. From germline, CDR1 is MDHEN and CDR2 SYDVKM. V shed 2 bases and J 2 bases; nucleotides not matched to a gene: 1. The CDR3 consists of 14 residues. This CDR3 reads CASSLAGGPYEQYF. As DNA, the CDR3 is TGTGCCAGCAGTTTAGCGGGAGGGCCCTACGAGCAGTACTTC. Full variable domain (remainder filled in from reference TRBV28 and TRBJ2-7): DVKVTQSSRYLVKRTGEKVFLECVQDMDHENMFWYRQDPGLGLRLIYFSYDVKMKEKGDIPEGYSVSREKKERFSLILESASTNQTSMYLCASSLAGGPYEQYFGPGTRLTVT.

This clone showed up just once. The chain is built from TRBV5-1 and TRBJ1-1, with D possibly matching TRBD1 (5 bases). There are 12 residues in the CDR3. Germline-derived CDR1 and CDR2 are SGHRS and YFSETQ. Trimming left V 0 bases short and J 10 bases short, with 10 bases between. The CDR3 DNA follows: TGCGCCAGCAGCTTGGAGGGGCCAGGAGCTTTCTTT. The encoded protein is CASSLEGPGAFF.

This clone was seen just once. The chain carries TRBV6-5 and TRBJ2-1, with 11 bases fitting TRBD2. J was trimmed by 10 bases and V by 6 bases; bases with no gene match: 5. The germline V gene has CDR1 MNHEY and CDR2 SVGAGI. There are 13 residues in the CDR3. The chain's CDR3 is CASSLGLAGEQFF. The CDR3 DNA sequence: TGTGCCAGCAGCCTAGGACTAGCGGGCGAGCAGTTCTTC.

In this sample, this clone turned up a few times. Here the CDR3 reads CASSEVGRGVRAFF. CDR3 DNA: TGTGCCAGCAGTGAAGTGGGCAGGGGAGTAAGGGCTTTCTTT. The V and J genes are TRBV2 and TRBJ1-1; the D gene is possibly TRBD1 (6 bases). Germline CDR1 reads SNHLY; CDR2 reads FYNNEI. V gave up 1 base and J gave up 11 bases, with 17 bases separating them. The CDR3 sequence is 14 residues long.

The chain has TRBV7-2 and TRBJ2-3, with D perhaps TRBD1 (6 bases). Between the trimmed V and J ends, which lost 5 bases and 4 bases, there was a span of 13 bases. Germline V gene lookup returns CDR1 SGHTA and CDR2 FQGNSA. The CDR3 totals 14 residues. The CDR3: CASSKQGAPDTQYF. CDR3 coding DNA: TGTGCCAGCAGCAAACAGGGTGCCCCAGATACGCAGTATTTT.

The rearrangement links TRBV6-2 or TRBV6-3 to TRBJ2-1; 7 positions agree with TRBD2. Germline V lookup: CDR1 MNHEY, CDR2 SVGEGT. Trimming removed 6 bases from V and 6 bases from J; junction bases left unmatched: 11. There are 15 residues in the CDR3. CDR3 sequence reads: CASSLGWASGNEQFF. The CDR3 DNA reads TGTGCCAGCAGCCTCGGGTGGGCTAGCGGCAATGAGCAGTTCTTC.